This TCR beta chain was captured in a study of blood T cell repertoires in COVID-19. Whole-study context: Samples of COVID-19 (acute and convalescent) were obtained from the United States, Italy and Spain. PBMCs, B-cell-depleted T cells, or T cells were the source of the cDNA or gDNA that made up the material.

The protocol was immunoSEQ multiplex PCR, while the TCRdb copy is restricted to in-frame clones and leaves out a portion. This table has about 210,000 clones, approximately 89% appearing once. This sequence originates from a woman between 35 and 50 years old with acute or convalescent COVID-19. Source material: peripheral blood.

DNA of the CDR3: TGTGCCAGCAGTATCCGGGCACGCGGGGGCACAGATACGCAGTATTTT. Translated: CASSIRARGGTDTQYF. V and J are TRBV5-4 and TRBJ2-3, with D maybe TRBD2 (6 bases). The CDR3 totals 16 residues. V lost 5 bases to trimming and J lost 1 base, with 17 bases between them. Germline V CDR1 and CDR2: SGHNT, YYREEE (reference sequence).